One sample yielded the 20 T cell receptor beta chains listed below, sequenced in a study of blood T cells in healthy people across ages. Together with a sample-barcoded 5' primer, a J-beta primer mix was included in a second PCR lasting about 6 to 11 cycles. TCRdb reprocessed the 5' RACE reads with MiXCR, giving one entry per CDR3 protein. The sample carries fewer than 2 million distinct CDR3 sequences, roughly two fifths recorded once. Specimen: blood. These TCRs come from a human donor in good health.

This rearrangement joins TRBV3-1 to TRBJ1-6, with a weak D call TRBD1 (5 bases). This CDR3 spans 15 amino acids. From germline, CDR1 is LGHDT and CDR2 YNNKEL (reference sequence). Trimming took 2 bases from V and 8 from J, leaving 13 bases between them. The CDR3 nucleotides read TGTGCCAGCAGCCAACAGGGACGTAGTCATTCACCCCTCCACTTT. This translates into CASSQQGRSHSPLHF.

The chain has TRBV6-2 or TRBV6-3 and TRBJ1-1; TRBD1 is a possible D gene (6 bases). The germline gives CDR1 MNHEY, CDR2 SVGEGT. The V end lost 2 bases, the J end lost 5 bases, and 12 bases lay between the germline ends. This CDR3 has 14 amino acids. The chain's CDR3 is CASSYIGGVTEAFF. Written as DNA, the CDR3 is TGTGCCAGCAGTTACATAGGGGGAGTAACTGAAGCTTTCTTT.

This clonotype was seen many times. The genes are TRBV20-1 and TRBJ1-2, with no clear D. V was shortened by 8 bases and J by 4 bases, with 17 bases between the two germline ends. The CDR3 runs 13 residues. CDR1 is DFQATT and CDR2 is SNEGSKA in the germline V gene (reference sequence). DNA for the CDR3: TGCAGTCCAGACCCTCTGGGATCCTATGGCTACACCTTC. Translating gives CSPDPLGSYGYTF.

V gene TRBV12-3 or TRBV12-4 combines with J gene TRBJ1-6; no reliable D call. This CDR3 region has 14 residues. Between the trimmed V and J ends, which lost 4 bases and 7 bases, there was a span of 11 bases. CDR3 residues: CASSSGPGNSPLHF. CDR3 nucleotide sequence: TGTGCCAGCAGTTCGGGCCCTGGCAATTCACCCCTCCACTTT.

This chain uses TRBV6-2 or TRBV6-3 with TRBJ2-5, with D uncertain. Germline values: CDR1 MNHEY, CDR2 SVGEGT. Trimming took off 5 bases at V and 9 bases at J, with 16 bases between the two ends. The CDR3 covers 13 residues. The CDR3: CASSPTGGGAQYF. The DNA for the CDR3 is TGTGCCAGCAGTCCTACCGGCGGTGGAGCCCAGTACTTC.

This clonotype occurred many times. J is TRBJ1-1 and V is TRBV5-1; TRBD1 is a possible D gene (5 bases). This CDR3 comprises 14 residues. The V gene's germline CDR1 is SGHRS and CDR2 YFSETQ. Trimming pared 0 bases from V and 2 bases from J, leaving 8 bases between. CDR3 nucleotides: TGCGCCAGCAGCTTGGCTGGGGCAAACACTGAAGCTTTCTTT. Amino acids: CASSLAGANTEAFF.

This clonotype was seen more than once but under ten times. The gene calls are TRBV20-1 and TRBJ1-4; D is undetermined. The V end was cut by 3 bases, the J end by 4 bases, with 6 bases between. Germline-derived CDR1 and CDR2 are DFQATT and SNEGSKA (reference sequence). The CDR3 consists of 12 residues. In DNA form, the CDR3 reads TGCAGTGCTAGTTCCGATAATGAAAAACTGTTTTTT. It is translated as CSASSDNEKLFF.

CDR3 sequence (DNA): TGTGCCAGCAACGCCGGACAGCCCCACGGCTATGGCTACACCTTC. This translates into CASNAGQPHGYGYTF. This chain uses TRBV6-2 or TRBV6-3 with TRBJ1-2; maybe TRBD1 (6 bases). CDR1 and CDR2 from the germline V gene are MNHEY and SVGEGT. Between the trimmed V and J ends, which lost 7 bases and 4 bases, there was a span of 19 bases. The CDR3 totals 15 residues.

The chain employs TRBV9 and TRBJ1-1; D is uncertain. V was clipped by 0 bases and J by 4 bases, with 13 bases between them. Germline V gives CDR1 SGDLS, CDR2 YYNGEE. This CDR3 has 15 residues. The DNA for the CDR3 is TGTGCCAGCAGCGTAGAAACAAATGCTGCCACTGAAGCTTTCTTT. Protein sequence: CASSVETNAATEAFF.

This clonotype was counted only a few times. The gene calls are TRBV7-9 and TRBJ1-2; tentatively, D is TRBD1 (5 bases). V dropped 3 bases and J dropped 5 bases, with 13 bases sitting between them. Germline CDR1 and CDR2: SEHNR and FQNEAQ (reference sequence). This CDR3 region has 14 residues. CDR3 in DNA: TGTGCCAGCAGCTTTGAGAAGGGGCGGTATGGCTACACCTTC. It translates to CASSFEKGRYGYTF.

The chain uses TRBV18 and TRBJ2-1; 11 bases agree with TRBD2. This CDR3 has 16 amino acids. V shed 1 base, J shed 10 bases, and the junction held 9 bases outside the gene matches. The germline CDR1 and CDR2 sequences are KGHSH and LQKENI. The CDR3 DNA follows: TGTGCCAGCTCACCACTCATCTTAAGGACTAGCGGGGAGCAGTTCTTC. Its protein is CASSPLILRTSGEQFF.

V gene TRBV11-2 combines with J gene TRBJ2-7; 8 nucleotides line up with TRBD1. The CDR3 spans 16 residues. Trimming took 1 base from V and 2 from J; bases not matched to a gene: 7. Per the germline V gene, CDR1 is SGHAT and CDR2 is FQNNGV. The CDR3 region has the DNA TGTGCCAGCAGCTTAGGTGTCGGGACAGGAACCTACGAGCAGTACTTC. Protein product: CASSLGVGTGTYEQYF.

The sample holds a few counts of this clonotype. CDR3 in amino acids: CASGVVTNEKLFF. The CDR3 nucleotides are TGTGCCAGCGGGGTTGTTACTAATGAAAAACTGTTTTTT. This sequence joins TRBV6-5 and TRBJ1-4; D gene unclear. Germline-derived CDR1 and CDR2 are MNHEY and SVGAGI. V gave up 8 bases and J gave up 2 bases, with 9 bases separating them. The CDR3 spans 13 residues.

This chain links TRBV3-1 with TRBJ2-7; 10 bases map to TRBD2. The J call is uncertain, as TRBJ2-5 better fits the DNA end. CDR1 and CDR2 from the germline V gene are LGHDT and YNNKEL (reference sequence). This CDR3 has 16 residues. CDR3 protein: CASSQVTSGVQETQYF. In DNA, the CDR3 is TGTGCCAGCAGCCAAGTCACTAGCGGGGTCCAAGAGACCCAGTACTTC.

The rearrangement links TRBV3-1 to TRBJ2-5, with 7 bases identical to TRBD2. The tail of the sequence fits TRBJ2-7 better, so the J call may be wrong. The length of the CDR3 is 16 residues. CDR1 and CDR2 (germline): LGHDT, YNNKEL (reference sequence). CDR3 DNA sequence: TGTGCCAGCAGCCAAGAAGCGGGGAGGTACGGGGGCGAGCAGTACTTC. Its translation is CASSQEAGRYGGEQYF.

The chain couples TRBV7-6 to TRBJ2-5; tentatively, D is TRBD1 or TRBD2 (5 bases each). In germline, CDR1 is SGHVS, CDR2 FNYEAQ. V lost 3 bases and J 5 bases, leaving 22 bases between the germline ends. The CDR3 sequence is 17 residues long. CDR3 sequence reads: CASSLGFGQGAGETQYF. The CDR3 DNA is TGTGCCAGCAGCTTGGGATTCGGCCAGGGAGCCGGGGAGACCCAGTACTTC.

This clonotype was seen a handful of times. As DNA, the CDR3 is TGCGCCAGCAGCCAAGAAGGTCGGGTCCTGTACTTC. This codes for CASSQEGRVLYF. The chain recombines TRBV4-1 with TRBJ2-7; D gene unclear. The V end lost 0 bases, the J end lost 12 bases, and 12 bases lay between the germline ends. Germline V gives CDR1 MGHRA, CDR2 YSYEKL. The CDR3 loop spans 12 amino acids.

The sample holds a few counts of this clonotype. This chain joins TRBV7-8 and TRBJ2-1; D may correspond to TRBD1 or TRBD2 (5 bases each). In germline, CDR1 is SGHVS, CDR2 FQNEAQ. This CDR3 region has 14 residues. V gave up 4 bases and J gave up 6 bases, with 13 bases separating them. Here the CDR3 reads CASSSPGRRNEQFF. DNA for the CDR3: TGTGCCAGCAGCTCCCCGGGACGCCGCAATGAGCAGTTCTTC. Drawing the rest from reference TRBV7-8 and TRBJ2-1, the complete variable domain is GAGVSQSPRYKVAKRGQDVALRCDPISGHVSLFWYQQALGQGPEFLTYFQNEAQLDKSGLPSDRFFAERPEGSVSTLKIQRTQQEDSAVYLCASSSPGRRNEQFFGPGTRLTVL.

This chain connects TRBV4-3 to TRBJ2-3, with D perhaps TRBD1 or TRBD2 (6 bases each). The V and J ends lost 1 base and 8 bases respectively, with 13 bases between them. CDR1 and CDR2 (germline): LGHNA, YSLEER. CDR3 length equals 14 residues. The CDR3 reads CASSQVPGAPTQYF. The CDR3 bases are TGCGCCAGCAGCCAAGTCCCGGGGGCGCCTACGCAGTATTTT.

The genes are TRBV18 and TRBJ2-7; 10 bases line up with TRBD1. This CDR3 comprises 16 residues. Germline CDR1 is KGHSH and CDR2 is LQKENI. Trimming removed 8 bases from V and 0 bases from J; junction bases left unmatched: 10. In nucleotides, the CDR3 is TGTGCCAGCCCATTCGGACAGGGGGAATCCTCCTACGAGCAGTACTTC. Protein: CASPFGQGESSYEQYF.